This T cell receptor (beta chain) was documented in a study of cytomegalovirus exposure and HLA in healthy donors. Study-level findings and limits: The classifier reportedly diagnosed cytomegalovirus status with high specificity and sensitivity.

As concerns this clone: Its target is not known.

Trimming removed 5 bases from V and 5 bases from J; junction bases left unmatched: 10. Germline assignment: CDR1 SQVTM and CDR2 ANQGSEA. The length of the CDR3 is 15 residues. PCR primers comprised 60 Vbeta and 13 Jbeta primers. Profiling relied on immunoSEQ multiplex PCR, and the TCRdb table lists in-frame clones only, not all of them. The sample spans about 160,000 clones; the ten largest clones claim under 2%. Sequenced sample: PBMCs. The chain carries TRBV29-1 and TRBJ2-1; 9 nucleotides align to TRBD1. This TCR came from a woman aged 50 to 65 in good health and CMV-seronegative. The CDR3 protein is CSVWGGGQGDNEQFF. CDR3 bases: TGCAGCGTTTGGGGCGGGGGACAGGGCGACAATGAGCAGTTCTTC.